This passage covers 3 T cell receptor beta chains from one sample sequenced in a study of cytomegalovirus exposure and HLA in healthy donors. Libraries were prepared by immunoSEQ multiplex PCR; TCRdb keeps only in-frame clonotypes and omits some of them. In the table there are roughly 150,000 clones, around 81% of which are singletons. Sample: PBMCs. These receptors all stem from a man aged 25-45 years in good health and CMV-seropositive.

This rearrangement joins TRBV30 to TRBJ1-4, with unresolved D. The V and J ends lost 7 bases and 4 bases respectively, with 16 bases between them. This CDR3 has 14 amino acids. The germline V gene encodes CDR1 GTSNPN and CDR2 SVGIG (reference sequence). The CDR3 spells CASKTPRINEKLFF. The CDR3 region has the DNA TGTGCCTCCAAGACCCCCAGGATTAATGAAAAACTGTTTTTT. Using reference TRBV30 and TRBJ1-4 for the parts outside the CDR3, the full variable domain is SQTIHQWPATLVQPVGSPLSLECTVEGTSNPNLYWYRQAAGRGLQLLFYSVGIGQISSEVPQNLSASRPQDRQFILSSKKLLLSDSGFYLCASKTPRINEKLFFGSGTQLSVL.

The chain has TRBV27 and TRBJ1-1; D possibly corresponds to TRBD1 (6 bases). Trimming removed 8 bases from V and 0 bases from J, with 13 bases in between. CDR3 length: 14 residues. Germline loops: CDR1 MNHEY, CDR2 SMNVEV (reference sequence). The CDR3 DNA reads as TGTGCCAGCGCATTACAGGGTATGAACACTGAAGCTTTCTTT. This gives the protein CASALQGMNTEAFF.

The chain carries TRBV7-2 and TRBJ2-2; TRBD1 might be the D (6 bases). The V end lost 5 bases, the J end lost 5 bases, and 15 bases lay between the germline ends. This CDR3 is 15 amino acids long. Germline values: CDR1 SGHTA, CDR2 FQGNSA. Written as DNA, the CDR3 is TGTGCCAGCAGCCCCGCCCCTACAGGGACCGGGGAGCTGTTTTTT. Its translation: CASSPAPTGTGELFF.